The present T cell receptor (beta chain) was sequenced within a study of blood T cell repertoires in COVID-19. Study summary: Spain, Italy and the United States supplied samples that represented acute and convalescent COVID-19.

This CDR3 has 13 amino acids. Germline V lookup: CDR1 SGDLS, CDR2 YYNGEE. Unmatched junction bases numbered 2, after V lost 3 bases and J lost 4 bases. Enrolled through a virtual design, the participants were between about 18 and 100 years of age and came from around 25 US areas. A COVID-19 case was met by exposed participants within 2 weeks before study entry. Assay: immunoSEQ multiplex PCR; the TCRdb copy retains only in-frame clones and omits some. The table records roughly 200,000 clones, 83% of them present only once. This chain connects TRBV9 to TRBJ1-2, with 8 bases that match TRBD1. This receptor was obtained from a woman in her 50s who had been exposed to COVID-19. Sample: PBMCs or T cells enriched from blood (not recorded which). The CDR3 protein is CASSATGVYGYTF. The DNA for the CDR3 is TGTGCCAGCAGCGCGACAGGGGTCTATGGCTACACCTTC. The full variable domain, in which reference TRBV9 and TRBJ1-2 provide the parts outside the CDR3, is DSGVTQTPKHLITATGQRVTLRCSPRSGDLSVYWYQQSLDQGLQFLIQYYNGEERAKGNILERFSAQQFPDLHSELNLSSLELGDSALYFCASSATGVYGYTFGSGTRLTVV.